The 28 T cell receptor beta chains presented below share a single source sample, sequenced in a study of Tregs in tolerant kidney transplant recipients (dated 2019 in TCRdb). The time point label on this specimen signifies: blood sample drawn before combined kidney and bone marrow transplant. The library came from the immunoSEQ multiplex PCR assay. The table was pulled from immuneACCESS by TCRdb, which kept in-frame rearrangements only. Such tables lose some clones; where checked, under half of the loss comes from unresolved V genes, and the rest has no known cause. The table held for this sample gives 50,000 or so clones. The ten largest clones take up roughly 0.89% of the sample. Here the sequenced sample was CD4+ T cells from blood, taken before the transplant. These receptors originate from a human donor who received a combined kidney and bone marrow transplant.

About this clone itself: The sequenced fragment ends 3 residues before the CDR3 boundary, so the rest is inferred from the germline J gene. V usage is TRBV6-2 or TRBV6-3 and J usage is TRBJ1-5; 7 nucleotides line up with TRBD1. After removal of 2 bases from V and 6 bases from J, the junction contained 4 bases not matched to a gene. This CDR3 comprises 14 residues. The germline V gene encodes CDR1 MNHEY and CDR2 SVGEGT. CDR3 amino acids: CASSYTGDGQPQHF. The covered CDR3 bases are TGTGCCAGCAGTTACACAGGGGATGGTCAGCCC.

About this clone itself: With the read ending 3 residues before the CDR3 end, the germline J gene is used to fill in that end. This chain joins TRBV7-6 and TRBJ1-6, with unresolved D. Germline V gene lookup returns CDR1 SGHVS and CDR2 FNYEAQ. V was shortened by 5 bases and J by 10 bases, with 15 bases between the two germline ends. This CDR3 comprises 14 residues. CDR3 amino acids: CASSPRNRGSPLHF. Partial CDR3 DNA: TGTGCCAGCAGCCCTCGCAACCGAGGGTCACCC.

As for this clone: The CDR3 goes on 3 residues after the read ends, and that part is filled in from the germline J gene. The chain uses TRBV19 and TRBJ2-1; D may be TRBD1 (5 bases). Germline assignment: CDR1 LNHDA and CDR2 SQIVND (reference sequence). V lost 1 base, J lost 2 bases, and 12 bases lay in between. The CDR3 sequence is 16 residues long. CDR3 protein: CASSIALRQTYNEQFF. Incomplete CDR3 DNA: TGTGCCAGTAGTATAGCTTTGCGACAGACCTACAATGAG.

On this clone itself: Read sequence stops 3 residues before the CDR3 end, and the germline J gene provides the missing end. The chain carries TRBV18 and TRBJ2-7, with no clear D. In germline, CDR1 is KGHSH, CDR2 LQKENI. Trimming took off 4 bases at V and 2 bases at J, with 9 bases between the two ends. There are 13 residues in the CDR3. This CDR3 is CASSQLETYEQYF. Partial CDR3 DNA: TGTGCCAGCTCACAACTCGAGACCTACGAG. Combining the CDR3 with reference TRBV18 and TRBJ2-7 gives the whole variable domain NAGVMQNPRHLVRRRGQEARLRCSPMKGHSHVYWYRQLPEEGLKFMVYLQKENIIDESGMPKERFSAEFPKEGPSILRIQQVVRGDSAAYFCASSQLETYEQYFGPGTRLTVT.

The CDR3 spells CASSEVTGATQYF. The DNA read from the CDR3 is TGCGCCAGCAGTGAGGTGACAGGCGCGACC. The chain combines TRBV10-1 with TRBJ2-5; TRBD1 might be the D (6 bases). Read coverage stops 3 residues before the CDR3 terminus; the germline J gene supplies the remainder. Deletions cut 2 bases from V and 7 bases from J, with 11 bases between. This CDR3 is built from 13 residues. Looked up from germline, CDR1 is WNHNN and CDR2 is SYGVQD (reference sequence).

In the case of this clone: The sequenced fragment ends 3 residues before the CDR3 boundary, so the rest is inferred from the germline J gene. The rearrangement uses TRBV6-1 and TRBJ1-4; D is undetermined. Trimming cost V 4 bases and J 2 bases, with 11 bases left between them. CDR1 is MNHNS, CDR2 SASEGT, per germline. The CDR3 is 15 amino acids. CDR3 bases read: TGTGCCAGCAGTGCCAACCCGGGGACTAATGAAAAA. Protein: CASSANPGTNEK. The full CDR3 protein reads CASSANPGTNEKLFF.

To note about this clone: The missing CDR3 end, 3 residues past where the read stops, is filled in from the germline J gene. The gene calls are TRBV19 and TRBJ2-1; 8 positions match TRBD2. CDR1 is LNHDA and CDR2 is SQIVND in the germline V gene (reference sequence). Trimming at V came to 7 bases and at J to 9 bases, leaving 11 bases not matched to a gene. The CDR3 loop spans 14 amino acids. The DNA read from the CDR3 is TGTGCCAGTACCAAGAGCGGGAGTCGAGTTGAG. Translated, it gives CASTKSGSRVE. The full CDR3 protein reads CASTKSGSRVEQFF.

Concerning this clone itself: Coverage ceases 3 residues before the CDR3 finishes, and the germline J gene fills in the end. V is TRBV5-4 and J is TRBJ2-7, with a tentative D call TRBD1 (6 bases). This CDR3 comprises 16 residues. Germline-derived CDR1 and CDR2 are SGHNT and YYREEE (reference sequence). Between the trimmed V and J ends, which lost 0 bases and 2 bases, there was a span of 15 bases. The CDR3 sequence is CASSLGGSGVAYEQYF. CDR3 DNA, as far as it was read: TGTGCCAGCAGCTTGGGCGGTTCAGGGGTGGCCTACGAG.

Regarding this clone: The read stops 3 residues short of the end of the CDR3; the missing end is completed from the germline J gene. V and J are TRBV20-1 and TRBJ1-1, with 7 bases that match TRBD1. With V trimmed by 3 bases and J by 3 bases, 4 bases remained unmatched. CDR3 length: 13 amino acids. Germline V gene lookup returns CDR1 DFQATT and CDR2 SNEGSKA (reference sequence). The CDR3 reads CSARARGDTEAFF. The part of the CDR3 DNA that was read is TGCAGTGCTAGGGCCAGGGGGGACACTGAA.

Comments on this clone: The CDR3 goes on 3 residues after the read ends, and that part is filled in from the germline J gene. The chain recombines TRBV2 with TRBJ1-5, with a weak D call TRBD1 (5 bases). The V end lost 6 bases, the J end lost 2 bases, and 11 bases lay between the germline ends. This CDR3 region has 14 residues. CDR1 is SNHLY, CDR2 FYNNEI, per germline. The sequenced part of the CDR3 DNA is TGTGCCAGCAGGGCAGCACAGGGCAATCAGCCC. Translating gives CASRAAQGNQP. The full CDR3 sequence reads CASRAAQGNQPQHF.

Regarding this clone: Sequencing ends 3 residues short of the CDR3 end; the germline J gene provides the rest. The rearrangement joins TRBV6-1 to TRBJ2-3; the D is unclear. V was cut by 2 bases and J by 0 bases, with 9 bases left in between. This CDR3 contains 15 residues. Germline V gives CDR1 MNHNS, CDR2 SASEGT. The CDR3 bases that were read are TGTGCCAGCAGTGAACCAGGTAAAAGCACAGATACG. It translates to CASSEPGKSTDT. The entire CDR3 sequence reads CASSEPGKSTDTQYF.

With respect to this clone: The read ends 3 residues early relative to the CDR3; the germline J gene fills the gap. The chain joins TRBV19 to TRBJ2-4; TRBD2 aligns across 10 bases. The CDR3 sequence is 17 residues long. The ends lost 9 bases at V and 0 bases at J; junction bases unmatched: 11. The germline CDR1 and CDR2 sequences are LNHDA and SQIVND (reference sequence). The part of the CDR3 DNA that was read is TGTGCCAGCCATAGCGGGGGGCTCCAACTAGCCAAAAACATT. The encoded protein is CASHSGGLQLAKNI. The complete CDR3 sequence is CASHSGGLQLAKNIQYF.

As to this clone: The DNA ends 3 residues before the CDR3 does, and the rest of the CDR3 is filled in from the germline J gene. The chain recombines TRBV7-2 with TRBJ1-2, with TRBD1 matching 7 bases. Germline V gene data show CDR1 as SGHTA and CDR2 as FQGNSA. With V trimmed by 5 bases and J by 2 bases, 8 bases remained unmatched. There are 15 residues in the CDR3. The CDR3 protein is CASSPRGQSNYGYTF. The part of the CDR3 DNA that was read is TGTGCCAGCAGCCCTAGGGGGCAATCAAACTATGGC.

On this clone: With the read ending 3 residues before the CDR3 end, the germline J gene is used to fill in that end. The gene calls are TRBV6-2 or TRBV6-3 and TRBJ1-1; possibly TRBD1 for D (5 bases). V was pared by 5 bases and J by 1 base, with 14 bases between. Germline CDR1 reads MNHEY; CDR2 reads SVGEGT. CDR3 length: 15 amino acids. The sequenced CDR3 bases are TGTGCCAGCAGTCCCTTGGGGCAGTCGAACACTGAA. Protein sequence: CASSPLGQSNTE. The entire CDR3 protein reads CASSPLGQSNTEAFF.

Comment on this clone: The read terminates 3 residues before the CDR3 end, so the remaining end is supplied by the germline J gene. The genes are TRBV29-1 and TRBJ2-7; TRBD2 matches at 10 bases. The V gene's germline CDR1 is SQVTM and CDR2 ANQGSEA. The CDR3 loop spans 13 amino acids. V shed 6 bases and J 6 bases; nucleotides not matched to a gene: 8. CDR3 residues: CSVLAGGSPEQYF. The CDR3 bases that were read are TGCAGCGTGTTAGCGGGAGGTTCCCCCGAG.

As regards this clone: With the read ending 3 residues before the CDR3 end, the germline J gene is used to fill in that end. The rearrangement joins TRBV5-1 to TRBJ2-5; 8 nucleotides agree with TRBD2. The CDR3 is made up of 14 amino acids. Germline CDR1 reads SGHRS; CDR2 reads YFSETQ. With 1 base clipped from V and 3 bases from J, the junction kept 2 bases outside the gene matches. Partial CDR3 DNA: TGCGCCAGCAGCTTGACTAGCGGTAAAGAGACC. Translated: CASSLTSGKET. The full CDR3 protein is CASSLTSGKETQYF.

This chain's CDR3 is CASSYSDRGPYEQYF. The CDR3 DNA, read in part, is TGTGCCAGCAGTTACTCGGACAGGGGTCCCTACGAG. This chain joins TRBV6-2 or TRBV6-3 and TRBJ2-7; 9 bases are a match to TRBD1. Read data end 3 residues before the CDR3 end; the end is taken from the germline J gene. CDR1 is MNHEY, CDR2 SVGEGT, per germline. V shed 0 bases, J shed 2 bases, and the junction held 2 bases outside the gene matches. The CDR3 spans 15 residues.

Concerning this clone itself: The CDR3 extends 3 residues past the end of the read, so its final part is completed from the germline J gene. This chain uses TRBV18 with TRBJ1-4, with D possibly being TRBD1 (6 bases). CDR3 length: 15 amino acids. CDR1 and CDR2 from the germline V gene are KGHSH and LQKENI. The V gene lost 3 bases and the J gene lost 7 bases, with 15 bases spanning the gap. The CDR3 sequence: CASSPGQGSGEKLFF. CDR3 DNA (partial): TGTGCCAGCTCACCTGGGCAGGGGAGCGGTGAAAAA.

A remark on this clone: Coverage ceases 3 residues before the CDR3 finishes, and the germline J gene fills in the end. V usage is TRBV5-1 and J usage is TRBJ1-2; TRBD1 is a possible D gene (6 bases). CDR3 length equals 14 residues. V was shortened by 0 bases and J by 3 bases, with 9 bases between the two germline ends. In germline, CDR1 is SGHRS, CDR2 YFSETQ. The CDR3: CASSLAPGDYGYTF. CDR3 DNA, as far as it was read: TGCGCCAGCAGCTTGGCACCAGGGGACTATGGC.

To note about this clone: Read sequence stops 3 residues before the CDR3 end, and the germline J gene provides the missing end. The chain links TRBV7-8 to TRBJ1-5; D perhaps matches TRBD1 (5 bases). Germline V gives CDR1 SGHVS, CDR2 FQNEAQ. V lost 8 bases, J lost 6 bases, and 17 bases lay in between. There are 14 residues in the CDR3. The CDR3 reads CASQDLRGGQPQHF. CDR3 DNA, as far as it was read: TGTGCCAGCCAAGACCTCCGGGGGGGTCAGCCC.

With respect to this clone: The CDR3 end falls 3 residues outside the read, so it is completed with the germline J gene. The chain employs TRBV5-1 and TRBJ1-6; D may be TRBD1 (6 bases). The V and J ends lost 4 bases and 5 bases respectively, with 7 bases between them. This CDR3 is 13 amino acids long. Germline V gene data show CDR1 as SGHRS and CDR2 as YFSETQ. CDR3 DNA, as far as it was read: TGCGCCAGCAGCAGGACAGATAATTCACCC. Residues: CASSRTDNSP. The full-length CDR3 reads as CASSRTDNSPLHF.

Points on this clone: The DNA ends 3 residues before the CDR3 does, and the rest of the CDR3 is filled in from the germline J gene. The chain recombines TRBV7-2 with TRBJ2-5; D is possibly TRBD1 (6 bases). Trimming cost V 1 base and J 3 bases, with 12 bases left between them. The germline V gene has CDR1 SGHTA and CDR2 FQGNSA. CDR3 size: 15 residues. The sequenced CDR3 bases are TGTGCCAGCAGCTTAGTCGGGACACAGAAAGAGACC. Its translation: CASSLVGTQKET. The full-length CDR3 reads as CASSLVGTQKETQYF. The variable domain in full, completed from reference TRBV7-2 and TRBJ2-5, reads GAGVSQSPSNKVTEKGKDVELRCDPISGHTALYWYRQSLGQGLEFLIYFQGNSAPDKSGLPSDRFSAERTGGSVSTLTIQRTQQEDSAVYLCASSLVGTQKETQYFGPGTRLLVL.

About this clone itself: The read is 3 residues too short to cover the CDR3 end, so that end is filled in from the germline J gene. The chain couples TRBV30 to TRBJ2-7, with D perhaps matching TRBD1 (5 bases). V lost 2 bases and J 2 bases, leaving 13 bases between the germline ends. This CDR3 region has 14 residues. CDR1 and CDR2 (germline): GTSNPN, SVGIG (reference sequence). The CDR3 bases that were read are TGTGCCTGGAGTCCCGGACAAGGGGCCTACGAG. Protein product: CAWSPGQGAYE. Given in full, the CDR3 is CAWSPGQGAYEQYF. The full variable domain, in which reference TRBV30 and TRBJ2-7 provide the parts outside the CDR3, is SQTIHQWPATLVQPVGSPLSLECTVEGTSNPNLYWYRQAAGRGLQLLFYSVGIGQISSEVPQNLSASRPQDRQFILSSKKLLLSDSGFYLCAWSPGQGAYEQYFGPGTRLTVT.

As for this clone: The read ends 3 residues early relative to the CDR3; the germline J gene fills the gap. The same CDR3 is also encoded by other DNA sequences in this sample. This sequence joins TRBV7-9 and TRBJ1-5; TRBD1 might be the D (5 bases). This CDR3 spans 15 amino acids. Trimming stripped 0 bases from V and 3 bases from J, with 9 bases between. The germline V gene encodes CDR1 SEHNR and CDR2 FQNEAQ (reference sequence). The CDR3 loop reads CASSLAQGPNQPQHF. The sequenced part of the CDR3 DNA is TGTGCCAGCAGCTTAGCGCAGGGCCCCAATCAGCCC.

With regard to this clone: The CDR3 end is not reached by the read, which stops 3 residues before it; the germline J gene fills it in. J is TRBJ2-7 and V is TRBV7-9; D not resolved. The CDR3 is made up of 12 amino acids. The germline V gene encodes CDR1 SEHNR and CDR2 FQNEAQ (reference sequence). V lost 2 bases, J lost 6 bases, and 8 bases lay in between. The CDR3 DNA, read in part, is TGTGCCAGCAGCTTATTGTCGGGCGAG. Its protein is CASSLLSGE. The full CDR3 protein reads CASSLLSGEQYF.

In regard to this clone: The read halts 3 residues ahead of the CDR3 end, with the missing end drawn from the germline J gene. V and J are TRBV19 and TRBJ2-5; TRBD2 agrees at 9 bases. Trimming removed 4 bases from V and 1 base from J; junction bases left unmatched: 10. The germline V gene has CDR1 LNHDA and CDR2 SQIVND (reference sequence). There are 17 residues in the CDR3. The CDR3 reads CASSREGLAGFQETQYF. The sequenced part of the CDR3 DNA is TGTGCCAGTAGTAGGGAGGGGCTAGCGGGGTTCCAAGAGACC.

As to this clone: The DNA ends 3 residues before the CDR3 does, and the rest of the CDR3 is filled in from the germline J gene. The rearrangement joins TRBV30 to TRBJ2-7; a weak D match, TRBD2 (5 bases). Trimming shortened V by 8 bases and J by 1 base, and 9 bases separated the two germline ends. CDR1 is GTSNPN and CDR2 is SVGIG in the germline V gene (reference sequence). The CDR3 spans 11 residues. The CDR3 bases that were read are TGTGCCGGAGAGGGTTCCTACGAG. It translates to CAGEGSYE. The full CDR3 reads CAGEGSYEQYF.

The sequenced CDR3 bases are TGTGCCAGCTCACCGGACAGGGTAAATGAG. Translating gives CASSPDRVNE. The CDR3, in full, reads CASSPDRVNEQFF. The gene calls are TRBV18 and TRBJ2-1; 8 nucleotides align to TRBD1. The CDR3 end lies 3 residues beyond the end of the read and is filled in from the germline J gene. V gave up 3 bases and J gave up 7 bases; unmatched junction bases: 2. This CDR3 has 13 residues. The germline CDR1 and CDR2 sequences are KGHSH and LQKENI.